This T cell receptor beta chain was documented in a study of blood T cells in healthy people across ages. Study conclusions and caveats: A roughly linear fall in TCR beta diversity per million T cells was seen with increasing age.

In the case of this clonotype: Its cognate antigen is unknown.

Researchers isolated at least 6.5 million PBMCs per sample. Total RNA extracted from each sample amounted to at least 6 micrograms. Through a sample-barcoded 5' primer and a J-beta primer mix, a second PCR was run for about 6 to 11 cycles. Each CDR3 protein gets one entry after TCRdb re-called the 5' RACE reads with MiXCR. Here the sample spans approximately 1,700,000 distinct CDR3 sequences, roughly 43% being singletons. The germline CDR1 and CDR2 sequences are DFQATT and SNEGSKA (reference sequence). This CDR3 is 14 amino acids long. Trimming stripped 0 bases from V and 2 bases from J, with 7 bases between.

This receptor was identified in a human donor in good health. Material for sequencing was blood. The V gene is TRBV20-1, the J gene TRBJ2-2; D is unresolved. The CDR3 protein is CSAREGTNTGELFF. DNA for the CDR3: TGCAGTGCTAGAGAGGGCACAAACACCGGGGAGCTGTTTTTT.